The clone carrying this T cell receptor beta chain was observed a handful of times. As yet, its antigen is unknown. V was shortened by 6 bases and J by 2 bases, with 13 bases between the two germline ends. The CDR3 sequence is 14 residues long. CDR1 is MDHEN and CDR2 is SYDVKM in the germline V gene. This entry comes from a study of T cell repertoires in cytomegalovirus infection. TCRdb ran MiXCR on the reads and lists one entry per CDR3 protein. The sample comprises about 920,000 distinct CDR3 sequences, about a third of which are singletons, and 11% to 15% rests with the top ten. The V and J genes are TRBV28 and TRBJ1-2; weak D call: TRBD1 (5 bases). This TCR was sampled from a human donor in good health (CMV status not recorded). Some clones in this sample may be carry-over from other donors' samples. The source material was cultured CD8+ T cells from PBMCs, sampled from culture after CMV antigen stimulation. The CDR3: CASSARGGNYGYTF. CDR3 DNA: TGTGCCAGCAGCGCTCGGGGGGGGAACTATGGCTACACCTTC.